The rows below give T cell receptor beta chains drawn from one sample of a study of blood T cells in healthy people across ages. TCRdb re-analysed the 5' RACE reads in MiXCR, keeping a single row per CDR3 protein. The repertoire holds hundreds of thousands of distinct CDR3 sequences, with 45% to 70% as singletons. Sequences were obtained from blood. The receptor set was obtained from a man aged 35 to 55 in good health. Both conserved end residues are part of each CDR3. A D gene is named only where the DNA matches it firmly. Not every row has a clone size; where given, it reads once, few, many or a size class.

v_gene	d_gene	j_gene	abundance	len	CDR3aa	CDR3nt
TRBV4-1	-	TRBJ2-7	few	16	CASSQVQGYTPYEQYF	TGCGCCAGCAGCCAAGTACAGGGCTACACACCCTACGAGCAGTACTTC
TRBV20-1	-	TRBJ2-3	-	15	CSVRGAERITDAQYF	TGCAGTGTTAGAGGGGCGGAGAGAATCACAGATGCGCAGTATTTT
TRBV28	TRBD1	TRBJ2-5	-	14	CASSRQGNQETQYF	TGTGCCAGCAGTCGACAGGGGAATCAAGAGACCCAGTACTTC
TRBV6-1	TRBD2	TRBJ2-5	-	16	CASSGGLAGRQETQYF	TGTGCCAGCAGTGGGGGACTAGCGGGGCGGCAAGAGACCCAGTACTTC
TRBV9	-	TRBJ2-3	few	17	CASSVDPSGRTADTQYF	TGTGCCAGCAGCGTCGACCCTTCCGGTCGAACCGCAGATACGCAGTATTTT
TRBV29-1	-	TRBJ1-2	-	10	CSVEYYGYTF	TGCAGCGTTGAGTACTATGGCTACACCTTC
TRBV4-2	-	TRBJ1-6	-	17	CASTSNGGSSYNSPLHF	TGTGCCAGCACCTCAAACGGGGGGAGCTCCTATAATTCACCCCTCCACTTT
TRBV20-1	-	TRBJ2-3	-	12	CGLTGGTDTQYF	TGCGGACTGACCGGAGGTACAGATACGCAGTATTTT
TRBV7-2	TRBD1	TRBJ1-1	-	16	CASSRSEGAGNTEAFF	TGTGCCAGCAGCCGATCCGAGGGGGCGGGGAACACTGAAGCTTTCTTT
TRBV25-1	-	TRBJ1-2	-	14	CASSDLDRNYGYTF	TGTGCCAGCAGTGACCTTGACCGCAATTATGGCTACACCTTC
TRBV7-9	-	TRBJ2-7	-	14	CASSSLGRLYEQYF	TGTGCCAGCAGCTCCCTCGGCAGGCTCTACGAGCAGTACTTC
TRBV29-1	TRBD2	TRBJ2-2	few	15	CSAVAGDPNTGELFF	TGCAGCGCGGTCGCGGGGGACCCAAACACCGGGGAGCTGTTTTTT
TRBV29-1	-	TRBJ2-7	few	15	CSVEDRGQGVFEQYF	TGCAGCGTTGAAGATCGGGGGCAAGGCGTCTTCGAGCAGTACTTC
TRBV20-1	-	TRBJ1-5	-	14	CSARQPYSNQPQHF	TGCAGTGCTAGACAGCCTTATAGCAATCAGCCCCAGCATTTT
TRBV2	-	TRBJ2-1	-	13	CASSERLGPEQFF	TGTGCCAGCAGTGAACGTCTGGGGCCTGAGCAGTTCTTC
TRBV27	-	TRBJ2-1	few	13	CASSLPERGEQFF	TGTGCCAGCAGTTTACCCGAACGCGGTGAGCAGTTCTTC
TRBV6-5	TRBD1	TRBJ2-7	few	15	CASSRTGTAIYEQYF	TGTGCCAGCAGCCGAACCGGGACAGCCATCTACGAGCAGTACTTC
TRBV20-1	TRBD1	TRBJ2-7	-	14	CSARRGQTYPEQYF	TGCAGTGCTAGAAGGGGACAGACATATCCCGAGCAGTACTTC
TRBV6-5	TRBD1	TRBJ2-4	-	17	CASSYGTPQGAKNIQYF	TGTGCCAGCAGTTACGGGACCCCACAGGGGGCCAAAAACATTCAGTACTTC
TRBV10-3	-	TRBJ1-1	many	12	CAISDGGWAAFF	TGTGCCATCAGTGATGGCGGGTGGGCAGCTTTCTTT
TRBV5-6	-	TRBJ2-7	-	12	CASSIISGEQYF	TGTGCCAGCAGCATTATTAGCGGAGAGCAGTACTTC
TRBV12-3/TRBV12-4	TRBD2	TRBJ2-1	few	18	CASRPGLAGGGRYNEQFF	TGTGCCAGCAGACCGGGACTAGCGGGGGGGGGTCGATACAATGAGCAGTTCTTC
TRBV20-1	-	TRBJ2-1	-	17	CSAGGSTAVGPSNGQFF	TGCAGTGCTGGTGGGTCAACCGCAGTGGGACCGAGCAATGGGCAGTTCTTC
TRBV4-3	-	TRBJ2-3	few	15	CASSQGWFGADTQYF	TGCGCCAGCAGCCAAGGGTGGTTCGGGGCAGATACGCAGTATTTT
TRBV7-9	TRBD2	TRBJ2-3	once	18	CASSWRTSGGQSTNTQYF	TGTGCCAGCAGCTGGAGGACGAGCGGGGGCCAGAGCACAAATACGCAGTATTTT
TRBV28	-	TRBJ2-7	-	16	CASSFAGSGPPYEQYF	TGTGCCAGCAGTTTTGCGGGAAGTGGGCCCCCTTACGAGCAGTACTTC
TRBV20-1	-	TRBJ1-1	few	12	CSARDMNTEAFF	TGCAGTGCTAGGGACATGAACACTGAAGCTTTCTTT